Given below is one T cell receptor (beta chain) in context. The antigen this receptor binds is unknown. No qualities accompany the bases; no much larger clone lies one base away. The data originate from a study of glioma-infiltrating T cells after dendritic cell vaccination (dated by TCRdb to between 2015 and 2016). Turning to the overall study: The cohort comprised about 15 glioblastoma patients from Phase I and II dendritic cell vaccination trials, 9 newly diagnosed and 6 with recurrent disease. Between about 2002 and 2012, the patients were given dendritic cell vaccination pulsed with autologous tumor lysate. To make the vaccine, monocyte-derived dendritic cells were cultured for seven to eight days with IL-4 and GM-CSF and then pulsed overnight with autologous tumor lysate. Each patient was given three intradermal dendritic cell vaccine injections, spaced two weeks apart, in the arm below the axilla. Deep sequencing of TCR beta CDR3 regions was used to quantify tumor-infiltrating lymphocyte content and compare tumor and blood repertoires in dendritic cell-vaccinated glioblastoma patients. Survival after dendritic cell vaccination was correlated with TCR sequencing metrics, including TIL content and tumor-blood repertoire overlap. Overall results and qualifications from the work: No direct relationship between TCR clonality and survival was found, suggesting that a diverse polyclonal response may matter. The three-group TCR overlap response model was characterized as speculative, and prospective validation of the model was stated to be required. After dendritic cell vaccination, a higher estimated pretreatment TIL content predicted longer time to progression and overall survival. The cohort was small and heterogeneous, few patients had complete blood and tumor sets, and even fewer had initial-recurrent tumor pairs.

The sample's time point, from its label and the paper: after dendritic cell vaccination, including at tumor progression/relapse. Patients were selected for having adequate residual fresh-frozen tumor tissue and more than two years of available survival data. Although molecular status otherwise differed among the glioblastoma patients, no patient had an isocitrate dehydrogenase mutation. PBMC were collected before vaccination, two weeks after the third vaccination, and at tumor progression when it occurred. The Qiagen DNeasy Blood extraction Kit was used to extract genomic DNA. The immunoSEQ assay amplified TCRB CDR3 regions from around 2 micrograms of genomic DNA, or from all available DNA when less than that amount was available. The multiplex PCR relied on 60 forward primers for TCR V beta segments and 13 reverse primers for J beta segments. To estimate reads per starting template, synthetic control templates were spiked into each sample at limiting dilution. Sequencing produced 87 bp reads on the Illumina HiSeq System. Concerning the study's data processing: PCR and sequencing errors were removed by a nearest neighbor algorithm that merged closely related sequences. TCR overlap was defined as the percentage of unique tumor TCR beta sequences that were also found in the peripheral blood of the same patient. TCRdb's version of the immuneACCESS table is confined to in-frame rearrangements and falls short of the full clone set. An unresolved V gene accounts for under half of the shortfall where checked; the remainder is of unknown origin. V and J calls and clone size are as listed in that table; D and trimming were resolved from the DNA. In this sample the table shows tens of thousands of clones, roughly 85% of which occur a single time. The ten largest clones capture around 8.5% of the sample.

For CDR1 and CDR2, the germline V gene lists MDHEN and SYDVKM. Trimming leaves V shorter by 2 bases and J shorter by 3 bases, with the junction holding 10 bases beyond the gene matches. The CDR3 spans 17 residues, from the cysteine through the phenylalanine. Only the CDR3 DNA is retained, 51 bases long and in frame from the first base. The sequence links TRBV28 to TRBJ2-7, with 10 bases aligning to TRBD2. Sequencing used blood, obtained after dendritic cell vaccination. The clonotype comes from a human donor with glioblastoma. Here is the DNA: TGTGCCAGCAGTTTAGATGGTCCTAGCGGGGGACTCTACGAGCAGTACTTC. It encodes CASSLDGPSGGLYEQYF.